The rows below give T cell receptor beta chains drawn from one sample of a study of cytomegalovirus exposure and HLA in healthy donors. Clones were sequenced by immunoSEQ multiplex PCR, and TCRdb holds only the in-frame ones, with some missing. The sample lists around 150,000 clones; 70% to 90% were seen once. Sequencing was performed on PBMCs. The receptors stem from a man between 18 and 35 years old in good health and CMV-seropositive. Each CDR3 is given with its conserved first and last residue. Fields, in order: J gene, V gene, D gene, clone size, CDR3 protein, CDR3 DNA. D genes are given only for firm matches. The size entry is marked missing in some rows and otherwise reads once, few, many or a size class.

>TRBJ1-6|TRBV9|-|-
CASSVLSGVNSPLHF
TGTGCCAGCAGCGTACTTTCAGGGGTTAATTCACCCCTCCACTTT
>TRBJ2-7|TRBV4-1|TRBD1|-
CASSLSGTGVPYEQYF
TGCGCCAGCAGCCTGTCCGGGACAGGGGTCCCCTACGAGCAGTACTTC
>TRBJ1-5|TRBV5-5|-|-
CASSSGGPQHF
TGTGCCAGCAGCTCCGGCGGGCCCCAGCATTTT
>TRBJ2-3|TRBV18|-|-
CASSPPGGKDTQYF
TGTGCCAGCTCACCACCAGGGGGTAAGGATACGCAGTATTTT
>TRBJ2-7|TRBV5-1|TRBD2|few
CASASGGLYEQYF
TGCGCCAGCGCTAGCGGGGGGTTATACGAGCAGTACTTC
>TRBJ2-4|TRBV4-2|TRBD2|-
CASSQDRTSFYF
TGTGCCAGCAGCCAAGATCGGACTAGTTTTTACTTC
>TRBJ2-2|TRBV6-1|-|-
CASTAGADTGELFF
TGTGCCAGCACCGCGGGGGCTGACACCGGGGAGCTGTTTTTT
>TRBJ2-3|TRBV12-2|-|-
CASPPRLILSATQYF
TGTGCAAGTCCCCCTCGACTTATCCTCTCCGCTACGCAGTATTTT
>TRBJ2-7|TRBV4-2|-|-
CASSQAVYSYEQYF
TGTGCCAGCAGCCAAGCTGTCTACTCCTACGAGCAGTACTTC
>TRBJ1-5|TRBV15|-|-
CATSRGQEGNQPQHF
TGTGCCACCAGCAGAGGGCAGGAAGGCAATCAGCCCCAGCATTTT
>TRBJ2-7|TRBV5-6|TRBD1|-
CASSTTGAYEQYF
TGTGCCAGCAGCACCACAGGGGCCTACGAGCAGTACTTC
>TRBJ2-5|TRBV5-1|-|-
CASAEGVTQYF
TGCGCCAGCGCTGAAGGAGTGACCCAGTACTTC
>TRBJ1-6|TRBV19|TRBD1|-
CASSGGTASYNSPLHF
TGTGCCAGTAGTGGGGGGACAGCTTCCTATAATTCACCCCTCCACTTT
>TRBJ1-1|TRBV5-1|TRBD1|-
CASSTTGSTEAFF
TGCGCCAGCAGCACGACAGGGAGCACTGAAGCTTTCTTT
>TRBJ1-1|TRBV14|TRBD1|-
CASSLQGGRNTEAFF
TGTGCCAGCAGCCTCCAGGGGGGTCGAAACACTGAAGCTTTCTTT
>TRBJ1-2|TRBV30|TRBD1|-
CAWNSGGLYGYTF
TGTGCCTGGAACTCAGGGGGGTTGTATGGCTACACCTTC
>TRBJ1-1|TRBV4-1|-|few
CASSQVNTEAFF
TGCGCCAGTTCACAGGTGAACACTGAAGCTTTCTTT
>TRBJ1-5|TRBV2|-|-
CASTETSYSQPQHF
TGTGCCAGCACCGAGACTAGCTATAGTCAGCCCCAGCATTTT
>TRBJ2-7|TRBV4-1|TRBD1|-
CASSLATGTGLNEQYF
TGCGCCAGCAGCCTTGCGACCGGGACAGGGTTGAACGAGCAGTACTTC
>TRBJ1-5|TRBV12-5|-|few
CASGSSTDLWSQPQHF
TGTGCTAGTGGTTCCTCGACCGATCTTTGGAGTCAGCCCCAGCATTTT
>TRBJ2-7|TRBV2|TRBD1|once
CASSRDRGSNEQYF
TGTGCCAGCAGCCGGGACAGGGGTTCCAACGAGCAGTACTTC
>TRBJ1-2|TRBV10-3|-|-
CAISEFPVGGVYGYTF
TGTGCCATCAGTGAGTTCCCTGTCGGCGGAGTCTATGGCTACACCTTC
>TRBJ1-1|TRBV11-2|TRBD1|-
CASSLTGGTEAFF
TGTGCCAGCAGCCTAACAGGGGGCACTGAAGCTTTCTTT
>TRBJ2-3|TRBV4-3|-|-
CASSQDWPDTQYF
TGCGCCAGCAGCCAAGATTGGCCAGATACGCAGTATTTT
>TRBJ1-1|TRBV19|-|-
CASSRGMGAFF
TGTGCCAGTAGTCGAGGGATGGGAGCTTTCTTT
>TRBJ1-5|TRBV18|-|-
CASSTTQGPGGQPQHF
TGTGCCAGCTCAACGACACAGGGCCCTGGGGGTCAGCCCCAGCATTTT
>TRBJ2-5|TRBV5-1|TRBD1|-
CASSIGTGQETQYF
TGCGCCAGCAGCATAGGGACAGGACAAGAGACCCAGTACTTC
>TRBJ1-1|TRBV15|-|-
CATSREQGGTEAFF
TGTGCCACCAGCAGAGAGCAGGGTGGGACTGAAGCTTTCTTT
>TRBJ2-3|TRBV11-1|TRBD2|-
CASSLWASGGASTDTQYF
TGTGCCAGCAGCCTCTGGGCTAGCGGGGGGGCTAGCACAGATACGCAGTATTTT
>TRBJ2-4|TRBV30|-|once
CAWSPRAGAKNIQYF
TGTGCCTGGAGTCCACGAGCGGGTGCCAAAAACATTCAGTACTTC
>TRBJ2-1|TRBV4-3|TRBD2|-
CASSLLAGVTSSYNEQFF
TGCGCCAGCAGCCTACTAGCGGGGGTAACAAGCTCCTACAATGAGCAGTTCTTC
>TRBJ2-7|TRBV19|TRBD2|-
CASSIEWGLAAEQYF
TGTGCCAGTAGTATAGAGTGGGGACTAGCTGCCGAGCAGTACTTC
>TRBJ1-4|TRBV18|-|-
CASSPWDIATNEKLFF
TGTGCCAGCTCACCATGGGACATCGCAACTAATGAAAAACTGTTTTTT
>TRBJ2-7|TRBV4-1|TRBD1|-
CASSQPWDRGLLTYEQYF
TGCGCCAGCAGCCAACCCTGGGACAGGGGGCTATTAACCTACGAGCAGTACTTC
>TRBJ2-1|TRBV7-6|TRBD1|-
CASSRGRDRGLYEQFF
TGTGCCAGCAGCCGAGGCCGGGACAGGGGGCTCTATGAGCAGTTCTTC
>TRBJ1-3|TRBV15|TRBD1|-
CATSRPGTGTGNTIYF
TGTGCCACCAGCAGACCAGGGACAGGGACTGGAAACACCATATATTTT
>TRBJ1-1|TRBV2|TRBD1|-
CATQGQANTEAFF
TGTGCCACCCAAGGACAGGCCAATACCGAAGCTTTCTTT
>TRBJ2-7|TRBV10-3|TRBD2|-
CAISTSGGARSYEQYF
TGTGCCATCTCGACTAGCGGGGGCGCACGCTCCTACGAGCAGTACTTC
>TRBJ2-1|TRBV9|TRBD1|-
CASSVGQGGRNEQFF
TGTGCCAGCAGCGTGGGACAGGGTGGTCGCAATGAGCAGTTCTTC
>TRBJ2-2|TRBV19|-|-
CASSMTASGATGELFF
TGTGCCAGTAGTATGACAGCTTCTGGGGCCACCGGGGAGCTGTTTTTT
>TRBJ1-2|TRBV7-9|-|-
CASSLGEVGYTF
TGTGCCAGCAGCTTAGGAGAGGTTGGCTACACCTTC
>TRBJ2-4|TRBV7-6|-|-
CASSLRAGTDINIQYF
TGTGCCAGCAGCTTAAGGGCGGGGACGGATATTAACATTCAGTACTTC
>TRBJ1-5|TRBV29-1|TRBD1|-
CSVATGVGQPQHF
TGCAGCGTGGCAACAGGGGTGGGTCAGCCCCAGCATTTT
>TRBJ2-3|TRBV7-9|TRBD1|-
CASSLDPGGNTDTQYF
TGTGCCAGCAGCTTAGACCCAGGGGGCAACACAGATACGCAGTATTTT
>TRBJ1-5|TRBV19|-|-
CASCPGGGGQPQHF
TGTGCCAGTTGCCCCGGGGGAGGCGGTCAGCCCCAGCATTTT
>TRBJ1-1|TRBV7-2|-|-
CASSLIQMNTEAFF
TGTGCCAGCAGCTTAATTCAAATGAACACTGAAGCTTTCTTT
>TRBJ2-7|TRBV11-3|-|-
CASSLGDTSYEQYF
TGTGCCAGCAGCTTAGGGGACACCTCCTACGAGCAGTACTTC
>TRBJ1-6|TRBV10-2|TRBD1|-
CASSPLLDRGNSPLHF
TGCGCCAGCAGTCCACTCTTAGACAGGGGGAATTCACCCCTCCACTTT
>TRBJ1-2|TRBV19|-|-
CASRTGSLDGYTF
TGTGCCAGTAGGACAGGATCGCTTGATGGCTACACCTTC
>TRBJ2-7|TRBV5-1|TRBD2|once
CASRTSGGPYYEQYF
TGCGCCAGCAGAACTAGCGGGGGCCCGTACTACGAGCAGTACTTC
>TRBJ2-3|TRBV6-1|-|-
CANSEQGGPDTQYF
TGTGCCAACAGTGAACAGGGTGGCCCAGATACGCAGTATTTT
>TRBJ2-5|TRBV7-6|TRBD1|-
CASSLGQGAWETQYF
TGTGCCAGCAGCTTGGGACAGGGGGCTTGGGAGACCCAGTACTTC
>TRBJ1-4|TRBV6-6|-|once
CASGPTTNEKLFF
TGTGCCAGTGGGCCAACAACTAATGAAAAACTGTTTTTT